These T cell receptor beta chains were read from a single sample in a study of T cell repertoires in cytomegalovirus infection. TCRdb re-called the reads through MiXCR, storing one row per CDR3 protein. The data show under 350,000 distinct CDR3 sequences, 9% to 9.5% seen once. The specimen was PBMCs. The receptor set was obtained from a human donor in good health (CMV status not recorded). Some clones in this sample may be carry-over from other donors' samples. Both conserved end residues are part of each CDR3. Each record gives: CDR3 protein, CDR3 DNA, V gene, D gene, J gene, clone size. D genes are given only for firm matches. Clone sizes are given selectively: once, few, many, or a class where the clone is expanded.

CDR3: CASSLVLGASGRTFTDTQYF
DNA: TGTGCCAGCAGCTTAGTCTTGGGCGCTAGCGGGAGGACATTCACAGATACGCAGTATTTT
V: TRBV7-9
D: TRBD2
J: TRBJ2-3
size: many

CDR3: CASSFVRTGKNGYTF
DNA: TGTGCCAGCAGTTTCGTTAGGACAGGGAAAAATGGCTACACCTTC
V: TRBV6-5
D: TRBD1
J: TRBJ1-2
size: NA

CDR3: CASSTATGYNEQFF
DNA: TGTGCCAGCAGTACCGCCACCGGTTACAATGAGCAGTTCTTC
V: TRBV7-3
D: NA
J: TRBJ2-1
size: NA

CDR3: CASSSMVITIDYNSPLHF
DNA: TGTGCCAGCAGCTCCATGGTTATTACGATCGACTATAATTCACCCCTCCACTTT
V: TRBV7-3
D: NA
J: TRBJ1-6
size: many

CDR3: CATSMHLTTIGYEQYF
DNA: TGTGCCACCAGCATGCACCTTACGACAATCGGTTACGAGCAGTACTTC
V: TRBV15
D: NA
J: TRBJ2-7
size: once

CDR3: CSARLAGVGEQYF
DNA: TGCAGTGCTAGACTAGCGGGAGTGGGAGAGCAGTACTTC
V: TRBV20-1
D: TRBD2
J: TRBJ2-7
size: few

CDR3: CASSLGTDINTEAFF
DNA: TGTGCCAGTAGCCTTGGGACAGACATTAACACTGAAGCTTTCTTT
V: TRBV19
D: TRBD1
J: TRBJ1-1
size: few

CDR3: CASRRDRVGDQPQHF
DNA: TGTGCCAGTCGGCGGGACAGGGTGGGTGATCAGCCCCAGCATTTT
V: TRBV7-8
D: TRBD1
J: TRBJ1-5
size: NA

CDR3: CASSLVGGPNEAFF
DNA: TGTGCCAGCAGCTTAGTCGGGGGACCCAATGAAGCTTTCTTT
V: TRBV7-2
D: NA
J: TRBJ1-1
size: few

CDR3: CASSLNLGARNEQFF
DNA: TGTGCCAGCAGCTTAAACTTGGGGGCGCGAAATGAGCAGTTCTTC
V: TRBV11-3
D: NA
J: TRBJ2-1
size: few

CDR3: CASSLVNDFRGANVLTF
DNA: TGTGCCAGCAGCTTGGTTAACGATTTTAGGGGGGCCAACGTCCTGACTTTC
V: TRBV5-5
D: NA
J: TRBJ2-6
size: NA